Listed here are 3 T cell receptor beta chains from one sample, sequenced in a study of early T cells in non-severe SARS-CoV-2 infection. Using its own MiXCR run on the 5' RACE reads, TCRdb lists one record per CDR3 protein. The sample carries some 98,000 distinct CDR3 sequences, 16% recorded once. Sequencing input: whole blood. The source is an adult who was a healthcare worker with PCR-confirmed SARS-CoV-2 infection or an uninfected control (not recorded which).

The rearrangement uses TRBV6-5 and TRBJ2-1; 8 nucleotides line up with TRBD1. The CDR3 runs to 16 residues. Looked up from germline, CDR1 is MNHEY and CDR2 is SVGAGI. The trim removed 2 bases at V and 4 bases at J, leaving 7 bases unmatched. CDR3 region: CASSYPTGVLYNEQFF. The CDR3 nucleotides read TGTGCCAGCAGTTACCCGACAGGGGTACTTTACAATGAGCAGTTCTTC.

This clonotype was seen more than once but under ten times. The V call is TRBV7-9, the J call TRBJ1-1, with a tentative D call TRBD1 (5 bases). The V gene lost 7 bases and the J gene lost 2 bases, with 26 bases spanning the gap. The CDR3 is 18 amino acids. Germline lookup yields CDR1 SEHNR and CDR2 FQNEAQ (reference sequence). The chain's CDR3 is CASTPITGQKRGNTEAFF. The CDR3 region has the DNA TGTGCCAGCACCCCTATCACGGGCCAGAAGAGGGGCAACACTGAAGCTTTCTTT.

Only a few counts were recorded for this clonotype. J is TRBJ2-5 and V is TRBV20-1; possibly TRBD1 for D (7 bases). Germline CDR1 DFQATT, CDR2 SNEGSKA (reference sequence). This CDR3 has 15 residues. The V and J ends lost 5 bases and 4 bases respectively, with 20 bases between them. The CDR3 spells CSARHRQGLTETQYF. The CDR3 DNA reads TGCAGTGCTCGCCACCGACAGGGACTTACAGAGACCCAGTACTTC.